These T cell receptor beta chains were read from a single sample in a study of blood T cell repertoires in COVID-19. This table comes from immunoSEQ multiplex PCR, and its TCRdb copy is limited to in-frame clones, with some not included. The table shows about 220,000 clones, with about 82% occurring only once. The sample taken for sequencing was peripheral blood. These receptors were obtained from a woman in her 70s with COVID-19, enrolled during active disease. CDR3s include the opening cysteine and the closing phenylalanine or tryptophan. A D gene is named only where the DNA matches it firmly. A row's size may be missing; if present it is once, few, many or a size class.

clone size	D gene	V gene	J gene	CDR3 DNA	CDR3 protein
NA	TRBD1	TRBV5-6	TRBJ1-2	TGTGCCAGCAGACCTATCGGGACAGGGAACTATGGCTACACCTTC	CASRPIGTGNYGYTF
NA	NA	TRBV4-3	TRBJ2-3	TGCGCCAGCAGCCAAGATCCGCTAGCGAGCGATACGCAGTATTTT	CASSQDPLASDTQYF
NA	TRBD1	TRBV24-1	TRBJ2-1	TGTGCCACCAGTGATTCGATGGGACAGGGGTCCTACAATGAGCAGTTCTTC	CATSDSMGQGSYNEQFF
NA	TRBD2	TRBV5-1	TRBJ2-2	TGCGCCAGCAGCCCAGACGGGGGGACCGGGGAGCTGTTTTTT	CASSPDGGTGELFF
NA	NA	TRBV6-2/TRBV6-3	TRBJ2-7	TGTGCCAGCAGTTACGCCGGTGCGTCTTCCGTCGAGCAGTACTTC	CASSYAGASSVEQYF
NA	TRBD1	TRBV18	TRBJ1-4	TGTGCCAGCTCACCCGGGACAGATGAAAAACTGTTTTTT	CASSPGTDEKLFF
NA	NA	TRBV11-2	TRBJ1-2	TGTGCCAGCAGCTTAGGTTCGGTAGATGGCTACACCTTC	CASSLGSVDGYTF
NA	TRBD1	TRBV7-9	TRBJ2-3	TGTGCCAGCAGCCCGGACAGGGGTACAGATACGCAGTATTTT	CASSPDRGTDTQYF
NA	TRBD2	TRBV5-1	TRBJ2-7	TGCGCCAGCAGCTTGGGTAGCGGGGTAACCTACGAGCAGTACTTC	CASSLGSGVTYEQYF
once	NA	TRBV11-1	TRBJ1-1	TGTGCCAGCAGCTTAGGGACAGAGAACACTGAAGCTTTCTTT	CASSLGTENTEAFF
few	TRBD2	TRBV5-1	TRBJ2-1	TGCGCCAGCAGCCAGGACTCGGCTAGCGGGAGTAGGCAGTTCTTC	CASSQDSASGSRQFF
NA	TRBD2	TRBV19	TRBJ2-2	TGTGCCAGTAGTATAGAACTAGCGGGGGTGACCGGGGAGCTGTTTTTT	CASSIELAGVTGELFF
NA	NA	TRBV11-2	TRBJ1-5	TGTGCCAGCAGTTTAACAGGGAACAATCAGCCCCAGCATTTT	CASSLTGNNQPQHF
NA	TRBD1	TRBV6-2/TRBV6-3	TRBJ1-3	TGTGCCAGCAGTTCCCCCCACAGGGGGCCCGGAAACACCATATATTTT	CASSSPHRGPGNTIYF
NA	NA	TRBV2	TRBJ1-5	TGTGCCAGCAGTGTCAGCGATCAGCCCCAGCATTTT	CASSVSDQPQHF
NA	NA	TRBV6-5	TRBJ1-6	TGTGCCAGCAGGTTCCGTCAGGGCGGTTCACCCCTCCACTTT	CASRFRQGGSPLHF
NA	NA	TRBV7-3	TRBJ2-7	TGTGCCAGCAGCTTATCCCTATACGAGCAGTACTTC	CASSLSLYEQYF
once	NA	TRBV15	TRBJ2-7	TGTGCCACCAGCAGAGTGCGGGGTGCCCTAACCTACGAGCAGTACTTC	CATSRVRGALTYEQYF
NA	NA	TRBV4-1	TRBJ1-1	TGCGCCAGCAGCCGACCTGAACAGGTTACACGTGAAGCTTTCTTT	CASSRPEQVTREAFF
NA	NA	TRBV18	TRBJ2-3	TGTGCCAGCTCGATCGACCAAGCGGCAGATACGCAGTATTTT	CASSIDQAADTQYF
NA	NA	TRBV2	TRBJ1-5	TGTGCCAGCAGCTGGGGGGACGGTGATCAGCCCCAGCATTTT	CASSWGDGDQPQHF
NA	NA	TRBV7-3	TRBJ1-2	TGTGCCAGCAGCCCAAACCCTCATACTTCTTGGGGCTACACCTTC	CASSPNPHTSWGYTF
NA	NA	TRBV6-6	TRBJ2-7	TGTGCCAGCAGGGCTAGGGGCTCCTACGAGCAGTACTTC	CASRARGSYEQYF
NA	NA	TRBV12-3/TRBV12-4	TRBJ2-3	TGTGCCAGCAGCCTCCGGACAGATACGCAGTATTTT	CASSLRTDTQYF
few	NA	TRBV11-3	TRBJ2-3	TGTGCCAGCAGCCGGCTAGGAGATACGCAGTATTTT	CASSRLGDTQYF